The entry below describes one T cell receptor (beta chain). This CDR3 has 13 amino acids. CDR1 and CDR2 (germline): SGHNT, YYREEE (reference sequence). Trimming stripped 4 bases from V and 6 bases from J, with 13 bases between. This entry comes from a study of blood T cell repertoires in COVID-19. Overall study: Sites across the United States, Italy and Spain contributed samples from acute and convalescent COVID-19. PBMCs, B-cell-depleted T cells, or T cells were the source of the cDNA or gDNA that made up the material.

In the study's own analysis: By means of reference gene primer amplification, nucleated cell counts were estimated. Assay: immunoSEQ multiplex PCR; the TCRdb copy retains only in-frame clones and omits some. V and J calls and clone size are those listed in that table; D and trimming were worked out from the DNA. The table includes roughly 300,000 clones, approximately 85% detected once. Sequences were obtained from peripheral blood. This receptor was identified in a human donor in a cohort sampled during active COVID-19. The gene calls are TRBV5-4 and TRBJ1-2; TRBD1 might be the D (6 bases). CDR3 in DNA: TGTGCCAGCAGCCACCGACAGGCGCATGGCTACACCTTC. Encoded protein: CASSHRQAHGYTF.